This record concerns one T cell receptor (beta chain) sequence. Which antigen it targets is not known. No per-base quality is available; no much larger clone lies one base away. Donors formed part of the validation cohort, which comprised over a hundred subjects and was distinct from the first cohort of several hundred subjects. These data are taken from a study of cytomegalovirus exposure and HLA in healthy donors (dated by TCRdb to about 2017). Broadly, across the study: According to a later analysis, one platform produced both the approximately 110 validation repertoires and the 620 or so repertoires of the first cohort. The study combined high-throughput TCR immunosequencing, statistical association of individual TCRs with disease status, and machine learning to predict cytomegalovirus infection status. The aim of the study was to test whether cataloging public T cell receptors could identify signatures of past pathogen exposure. Along with the roughly 710-subject first cohort, a separate validation cohort of roughly 110 different subjects was used.

The paper's findings and limits, for the study overall: The validation cohort had no HLA typing available for a later analysis, so co-occurrence within that cohort was assessed over all 120 or so repertoires. It was suggested by the authors that the approach could potentially be generalized to other disease states and immunological phenotypes. Cytomegalovirus status was reported to be diagnosed by the classifier with high specificity and sensitivity in both the original and validation cohorts. A total of 164 TCR beta chains were listed by the study as associated with cytomegalovirus. Of the cluster scores, roughly 95% were above 0 in a later analysis, which found that TCRs clustered in the first cohort also tended to co-occur in the approximately 120 validation repertoires. In vitro tests confirmed that a few of the cytomegalovirus-associated TCR beta chains recognize cytomegalovirus antigens. Most TCR sequences were observed very rarely across donors, whereas some public TCRs were present in many individuals.

CDR1 and CDR2 are read off the germline V gene (reference sequence) as SEHNR and FQNEAQ. The CDR3 holds 13 amino acids from the cysteine to the phenylalanine. The read is trimmed to its CDR3 DNA, 39 bases read in frame from base 1. V is cut by 5 bases and J by 5 bases, and the space between the germline ends is 9 bases. Libraries were prepared through the immunoSEQ multiplex PCR assay. As for how the authors treated the data: A statistical classification framework was developed to diagnose cytomegalovirus status using the catalog of TCR beta chain sequences. TCRdb obtained this table from immuneACCESS and retained in-frame rearrangements with V and J assigned. These tables miss some clones; where compared with another copy, unresolved V genes account for less than half of the shortfall, and the remainder is unexplained. V and J calls and clone size follow that table, whereas D and trimming were derived from the DNA. This sample gives 130,000 to 150,000 clones in total; approximately 87% of them show up just once. The ten most abundant clones make up approximately 3% of the sample.

The TCR was taken from a man in his late teens or twenties in good health and CMV-seronegative. The source material was PBMCs. This chain is built from TRBV7-9 and TRBJ2-2, with TRBD1 perhaps the D gene, on 6 matching bases. The CDR3 here reads CASSTQGTGELFF. In nucleotides, the sequence is TGTGCCAGCAGCACACAGGGTACCGGGGAGCTGTTTTTT.